The 17 T cell receptor beta chains listed next were all sequenced from one sample in a study of identical twins. From the 5' RACE reads, TCRdb called clonotypes with MiXCR, one entry per CDR3 protein. The sample lists 400,000 to 550,000 distinct CDR3 sequences, roughly a quarter occurring once. The same specimen was also included in a second study, on T cells expressing NK-cell markers.

Sequenced input: CD4+ T cells sorted from blood. These TCRs come from a woman under 30 in good health.

This clonotype has only a few counts. The J gene is TRBJ2-2, the V gene TRBV2; no reliable D call. Deletions cut 7 bases from V and 7 bases from J, with 4 bases between. Germline CDR1 reads SNHLY; CDR2 reads FYNNEI. The CDR3 length is 10 residues. CDR3 DNA: TGTGCCAGCAAGGGCGGGGAGCTGTTTTTT. Protein: CASKGGELFF.

This sequence joins TRBV7-2 and TRBJ2-7; D gene ambiguous. The CDR3 runs 12 residues. V lost 6 bases and J lost 5, with 11 bases in between. Germline values: CDR1 SGHTA, CDR2 FQGNSA. The CDR3 DNA reads TGTGCCAGCAGTTTTCCTAGGAACGAGCAGTACTTC. This codes for CASSFPRNEQYF.

This chain links TRBV25-1 with TRBJ2-7, with unresolved D. Germline-derived CDR1 and CDR2 are MGHDK and SYGVNS. The CDR3 has 11 amino acids. Trimming left V 8 bases short and J 6 bases short, with 11 bases between. The CDR3 DNA is TGTGCCAGCGGGCAGTATGTCGAGCAGTACTTC. Translated: CASGQYVEQYF.

In this sample, this clonotype turned up a few times. The genes are TRBV12-3 or TRBV12-4 and TRBJ2-5; D unresolved. The CDR3 totals 13 residues. V gave up 6 bases and J gave up 2 bases, with 10 bases separating them. The CDR3, as DNA: TGTGCCAGCAGCTACAATAGTCAAGAGACCCAGTACTTC. The encoded protein is CASSYNSQETQYF.

This clonotype has just a few counts. This chain links TRBV14 with TRBJ1-1; no firm D call. The germline V gene encodes CDR1 SGHDN and CDR2 FVKESK. V was cut by 4 bases and J by 1 base, with 10 bases left in between. The CDR3 sequence is 14 residues long. CDR3 sequence (DNA): TGTGCCAGCAGCCCCGTCAACAAGAACACTGAAGCTTTCTTT. This gives the protein CASSPVNKNTEAFF.

CDR3 coding DNA: TGCAGTGCTAGAGATATGCCCGGGGAGCTGTTTTTT. Its translation: CSARDMPGELFF. The gene calls are TRBV20-1 and TRBJ2-2; D gene unclear. The CDR3 consists of 12 residues. Deletions cut 0 bases from V and 6 bases from J, with 5 bases between. The germline V gene has CDR1 DFQATT and CDR2 SNEGSKA (reference sequence).

The CDR3 is CSARRQIMNTEAFF. The DNA for the CDR3 is TGCAGTGCTAGACGACAGATTATGAACACTGAAGCTTTCTTT. This chain joins TRBV20-1 and TRBJ1-1; tentatively, D is TRBD1 (5 bases). Per the germline V gene, CDR1 is DFQATT and CDR2 is SNEGSKA (reference sequence). CDR3 length equals 14 residues. Trimming removed 2 bases from V and 0 bases from J, with 10 bases in between.

This clonotype was detected a few times. This rearrangement joins TRBV12-3 or TRBV12-4 to TRBJ2-1; a weak D match, TRBD2 (6 bases). This CDR3 has 11 amino acids. V was clipped by 2 bases and J by 13 bases, with 9 bases between them. The CDR3 nucleotides read TGTGCCAGCAGTTTACGGGGGAGTCAGTTCTTC. Amino acid sequence: CASSLRGSQFF.

This clonotype was counted a few times. The chain joins TRBV12-3 or TRBV12-4 to TRBJ2-3; 11 nucleotides agree with TRBD2. With 6 bases clipped from V and 6 bases from J, the junction kept 8 bases outside the gene matches. The CDR3 has 15 amino acids. The CDR3 is CASSKIAGGPDTQYF. CDR3 DNA: TGTGCCAGCAGCAAAATAGCGGGGGGGCCGGATACGCAGTATTTT.

This clonotype turned up a few times. The chain links TRBV20-1 to TRBJ2-7; D perhaps matches TRBD2 (5 bases). CDR1 and CDR2 (germline): DFQATT, SNEGSKA (reference sequence). The ends were cut back, 3 bases at V and 3 bases at J, with 12 bases in the middle. CDR3 length equals 13 residues. CDR3 bases: TGCAGTGCTAGCCCGGGAAACAACTACGAGCAGTACTTC. As protein: CSASPGNNYEQYF.

V is TRBV5-1 and J is TRBJ1-2, with a tentative D call TRBD1 (6 bases). The CDR3 has 13 amino acids. V dropped 7 bases and J dropped 12 bases, with 22 bases sitting between them. Per germline, CDR1 SGHRS and CDR2 YFSETQ. The CDR3 DNA follows: TGCGCCAGCCGGAGATCAGGGGCCGATGGGCACACCTTC. Amino acid sequence: CASRRSGADGHTF.

The chain employs TRBV4-3 and TRBJ2-5; maybe TRBD2 (6 bases). Germline V lookup: CDR1 LGHNA, CDR2 YSLEER. V lost 1 base, J lost 4 bases, and 13 bases lay in between. There are 15 residues in the CDR3. CDR3 coding DNA: TGCGCCAGCAGCCAAGGCTTTGGGGGAGGAGAGACCCAGTACTTC. Protein: CASSQGFGGGETQYF.

The CDR3 protein is CSAGLAGSSYEQYF. The DNA for the CDR3 is TGCAGTGCTGGACTAGCGGGCAGCTCCTACGAGCAGTACTTC. J is TRBJ2-7 and V is TRBV20-1; 11 bases align to TRBD2. Germline trimming cut 5 bases from V and 0 bases from J; bases unmatched to any gene: 3. The CDR3 loop spans 14 amino acids. The V gene's germline CDR1 is DFQATT and CDR2 SNEGSKA (reference sequence).

This chain connects TRBV7-3 to TRBJ2-3, with D possibly being TRBD1 or TRBD2 (5 bases each). Trimming stripped 2 bases from V and 5 bases from J, with 14 bases between. CDR1 and CDR2 from the germline V gene are SGHTA and FQGTGA. The CDR3 has 15 residues. CDR3 in amino acids: CASSLDPKRGDTQYF. The CDR3 region has the DNA TGTGCCAGCAGCTTAGACCCGAAGAGGGGAGATACGCAGTATTTT.

This clonotype was counted between two and nine times. This chain joins TRBV10-3 and TRBJ2-5, with 9 nucleotides matching TRBD2. Germline lookup yields CDR1 ENHRY and CDR2 SYGVKD. The CDR3 runs to 15 residues. Trimming cost V 8 bases and J 0 bases; bases outside gene matches: 7. The CDR3 sequence: CAISEREAYQETQYF. The CDR3 DNA follows: TGTGCCATCTCCGAGCGGGAGGCCTACCAAGAGACCCAGTACTTC.

The J gene is TRBJ2-1, the V gene TRBV7-9; TRBD1 matches at 9 bases. Unmatched junction bases numbered 8, after V lost 5 bases and J lost 6 bases. The CDR3 has 15 amino acids. Germline values: CDR1 SEHNR, CDR2 FQNEAQ (reference sequence). The CDR3 region has the DNA TGTGCCAGCAGCGCCGCGACAGGGGGTTTCAATGAGCAGTTCTTC. Its translation: CASSAATGGFNEQFF. The full variable domain, in which reference TRBV7-9 and TRBJ2-1 provide the parts outside the CDR3, is DTGVSQNPRHKITKRGQNVTFRCDPISEHNRLYWYRQTLGQGPEFLTYFQNEAQLEKSRLLSDRFSAERPKGSFSTLEIQRTEQGDSAMYLCASSAATGGFNEQFFGPGTRLTVL.

This clonotype was counted ten times or more. The genes are TRBV12-3 or TRBV12-4 and TRBJ2-7; D is undetermined. The CDR3 length is 11 residues. V was pared by 4 bases and J by 5 bases, with 6 bases between. CDR3 bases: TGTGCCAGCAGTTCTTGGCACGAGCAGTACTTC. Residues: CASSSWHEQYF.